What follows are 23 T cell receptor beta chains derived from one specimen sequenced in a study of cytomegalovirus exposure and HLA in healthy donors. Some clones are missing from TCRdb's copy, which holds only in-frame ones; the method was immunoSEQ multiplex PCR. The repertoire holds 200,000 or so clones, with over 65% as singletons. What was sequenced was PBMCs. These receptors were collected from a woman in her late teens or twenties in good health and CMV-seronegative.

The chain employs TRBV6-5 and TRBJ2-1; a possible D gene is TRBD2 (5 bases). V lost 2 bases to trimming and J lost 8 bases, with 10 bases between them. The germline gives CDR1 MNHEY, CDR2 SVGAGI. The CDR3 is made up of 13 amino acids. CDR3 coding DNA: TGTGCCAGCAGTTACGAGGGCTTGGATGAGCAGTTCTTC. Translated: CASSYEGLDEQFF.

The chain links TRBV6-5 to TRBJ2-1, with 8 bases identical to TRBD2. This CDR3 contains 16 residues. From germline, CDR1 is MNHEY and CDR2 SVGAGI. V shed 0 bases and J 12 bases; nucleotides not matched to a gene: 13. CDR3 DNA: TGTGCCAGCAGTTACTCGTGGAGCGGGGGCAAAGAGGGGCAGTTCTTC. It specifies CASSYSWSGGKEGQFF.

The V call is TRBV5-8, the J call TRBJ2-2; TRBD1 agrees at 7 bases. The CDR3 totals 12 residues. The V segment lost 7 bases and the J segment 6 bases; nucleotides outside the gene matches: 3. Germline lookup yields CDR1 SGHTS and CDR2 YDEGEE. The CDR3 is CASGQGAGELFF. The CDR3 bases are TGTGCCAGCGGGCAGGGGGCCGGGGAGCTGTTTTTT.

V and J are TRBV20-1 and TRBJ2-5, with D perhaps TRBD1 or TRBD2 (6 bases each). The germline V and J ends were trimmed by 6 bases and 5 bases, with 10 bases remaining between them. Germline values: CDR1 DFQATT, CDR2 SNEGSKA (reference sequence). The CDR3 consists of 11 residues. The CDR3 DNA follows: TGCAGTGCAGGGGGGCTCGAGACCCAGTACTTC. Translation: CSAGGLETQYF.

This clone was picked up a small number of times. The chain combines TRBV11-1 with TRBJ2-3; D perhaps matches TRBD2 (6 bases). Germline assignment: CDR1 SGHAT and CDR2 FQDESV (reference sequence). The CDR3 has 16 amino acids. V shed 2 bases and J shed 2 bases, with 14 bases lying between them. CDR3 amino acids: CASSLRGSAYTDTQYF. CDR3 nucleotides: TGTGCCAGCAGCTTACGGGGGAGCGCCTACACAGATACGCAGTATTTT.

This clone has just one count. The CDR3 region is CASSPRDPLYEQYF. CDR3 DNA sequence: TGTGCCAGCAGTCCTAGGGACCCCCTCTACGAGCAGTACTTC. The V call is TRBV6-1, the J call TRBJ2-7, with D perhaps assigned TRBD1 or TRBD2 (5 bases each). The length of the CDR3 is 14 residues. Germline V gene sequence: CDR1 MNHNS, CDR2 SASEGT. V gave up 5 bases and J gave up 3 bases, with 14 bases separating them.

The rearrangement links TRBV28 to TRBJ2-7, with TRBD2 matching over 11 bases. The V and J ends lost 4 bases and 1 base, in that order; junction bases with no gene match: 3. Germline CDR1 is MDHEN and CDR2 is SYDVKM. The CDR3 contains 15 residues. CDR3 region: CASSSGLAGSYEQYF. The CDR3, as DNA: TGTGCCAGCAGTTCTGGACTAGCGGGTTCCTACGAGCAGTACTTC.

This clone was counted once. CDR3 coding DNA: TGTGCCAGCAGCTCCAGGGTGAACACCGGGGAGCTGTTTTTT. Translation gives CASSSRVNTGELFF. The chain joins TRBV5-8 to TRBJ2-2; tentatively, D is TRBD1 (5 bases). Germline values: CDR1 SGHTS, CDR2 YDEGEE. Trimming shortened V by 3 bases and J by 1 base, and 7 bases separated the two germline ends. The CDR3 sequence is 14 residues long.

The V and J genes are TRBV6-1 and TRBJ1-5, with D uncertain. The CDR3 is 12 residues long. Germline CDR1 and CDR2: MNHNS and SASEGT. The ends were cut back, 7 bases at V and 4 bases at J, with 8 bases in the middle. In DNA form, the CDR3 reads TGTGCCAGCAAAGTACTAAATCAGCCCCAGCATTTT. The encoded protein is CASKVLNQPQHF.

This chain uses TRBV6-5 with TRBJ1-1; TRBD1 agrees at 9 bases. Germline V lookup: CDR1 MNHEY, CDR2 SVGAGI. The CDR3 covers 12 residues. J gave up 11 bases and V 5 bases, and 6 bases lay outside the gene matches. The CDR3 loop reads CASSRQGVGAFF. CDR3 nucleotides: TGTGCCAGCAGTCGACAGGGGGTAGGGGCTTTCTTT.

This chain joins TRBV5-1 and TRBJ1-2, with D possibly matching TRBD1 (6 bases). This CDR3 spans 15 amino acids. Trimming stripped 0 bases from V and 4 bases from J, with 13 bases between. Germline V CDR1 and CDR2: SGHRS, YFSETQ. The CDR3 here is CASSLEAGAGYGYTF. For the CDR3, the DNA is TGCGCCAGCAGCTTGGAGGCGGGGGCGGGCTATGGCTACACCTTC.

The chain couples TRBV18 to TRBJ2-7, with D perhaps matching TRBD2 (6 bases). V gave up 2 bases and J gave up 5 bases, with 19 bases separating them. CDR3 length: 16 amino acids. Germline V gene lookup returns CDR1 KGHSH and CDR2 LQKENI. This CDR3 is CASSPLERGGADEQYF. The DNA of the CDR3 is TGTGCCAGCTCACCATTGGAGCGCGGCGGGGCGGACGAGCAGTACTTC.

This chain uses TRBV2 with TRBJ2-5; D is ambiguous. V lost 3 bases, J lost 0 bases, and 2 bases lay in between. The CDR3 loop spans 12 amino acids. In germline, CDR1 is SNHLY, CDR2 FYNNEI. The CDR3 reads CASSEDQETQYF. CDR3 nucleotides: TGTGCCAGCAGTGAGGACCAAGAGACCCAGTACTTC.

The chain has TRBV28 and TRBJ1-5; D is uncertain. In germline, CDR1 is MDHEN, CDR2 SYDVKM. With 4 bases removed from V and 1 base from J, the gap between germline ends came to 8 bases. The CDR3 consists of 14 residues. CDR3 coding DNA: TGTGCCAGCAGTTACGCGTCGAGCAATCAGCCCCAGCATTTT. Translating it yields CASSYASSNQPQHF.

The CDR3 DNA reads TGTGCCTGGAGTGTAGGGGGGTACGGCGAAAAACTGTTTTTT. It is translated as CAWSVGGYGEKLFF. V is TRBV30 and J is TRBJ1-4; D perhaps matches TRBD1 (6 bases). The germline gives CDR1 GTSNPN, CDR2 SVGIG (reference sequence). The CDR3 length is 14 residues. The ends were cut back, 0 bases at V and 8 bases at J, with 13 bases in the middle.

V usage is TRBV5-1 and J usage is TRBJ1-5; TRBD1 agrees at 7 bases. In germline, CDR1 is SGHRS, CDR2 YFSETQ. The CDR3 is made up of 13 amino acids. Losses at the gene ends were 0 bases for V and 15 bases for J; bases not matched to a gene: 9. The CDR3 bases are TGCGCCAGCAGCTTGGCCCCGGGACAGCCTTGGCATTTT. Translated: CASSLAPGQPWHF.

This rearrangement joins TRBV7-7 to TRBJ2-5; 8 bases agree with TRBD2. This CDR3 spans 14 amino acids. Germline CDR1 and CDR2: SSHAT and FNYEAQ (reference sequence). The junction had 4 bases not matched to a gene; V was cut back by 5 bases and J by 2 bases. The chain's CDR3 is CASSTTSGQETQYF. The CDR3 region has the DNA TGTGCCAGCAGCACCACTAGCGGACAAGAGACCCAGTACTTC.

The CDR3, as DNA: TGTGCCAGCAGTTTAAACCCAGGGGACTTATTAAACACTGAAGCTTTCTTT. Translation: CASSLNPGDLLNTEAFF. The V gene is TRBV27, the J gene TRBJ1-1; the D gene is possibly TRBD1 (6 bases). The V end lost 2 bases, the J end lost 2 bases, and 18 bases lay between the germline ends. Germline assignment: CDR1 MNHEY and CDR2 SMNVEV (reference sequence). The CDR3 covers 17 residues.

The gene calls are TRBV5-1 and TRBJ2-2; 7 positions agree with TRBD1. The CDR3 is 16 residues long. Germline V gene sequence: CDR1 SGHRS, CDR2 YFSETQ. Trimming cost V 3 bases and J 3 bases; bases outside gene matches: 8. In nucleotides, the CDR3 is TGCGCCAGCAGCTCATTGACAGGGCGGGACACCGGGGAGCTGTTTTTT. It codes for CASSSLTGRDTGELFF.

The chain employs TRBV5-1 and TRBJ1-2, with D unclear. Deletions cut 4 bases from V and 3 bases from J, with 13 bases between. Germline V gene data show CDR1 as SGHRS and CDR2 as YFSETQ. This CDR3 spans 14 amino acids. The DNA for the CDR3 is TGCGCCAGCAGCCCGCTTCCCGGGGACTATGGCTACACCTTC. Translating gives CASSPLPGDYGYTF.

The chain has TRBV9 and TRBJ2-3; possibly TRBD1 for D (5 bases). Germline V CDR1 and CDR2: SGDLS, YYNGEE. The CDR3 loop spans 15 amino acids. Trimming took off 0 bases at V and 2 bases at J, with 10 bases between the two ends. CDR3 sequence: CASSVDAGLTDTQYF. For the CDR3, the DNA is TGTGCCAGCAGCGTAGACGCAGGGCTCACAGATACGCAGTATTTT.

This clone was detected only a few times. The chain carries TRBV6-1 and TRBJ1-5; D unresolved. The germline V gene encodes CDR1 MNHNS and CDR2 SASEGT. The V end lost 5 bases, the J end lost 1 base, and 12 bases lay between the germline ends. The CDR3 runs to 15 residues. The chain's CDR3 is CASSWSDGSNQPQHF. The CDR3 bases are TGTGCCAGCAGTTGGTCGGATGGAAGCAATCAGCCCCAGCATTTT.

This clone has a count of ten or more. The chain carries TRBV4-1 and TRBJ1-6; no clear D. The ends were cut back, 0 bases at V and 9 bases at J, with 9 bases in the middle. The CDR3 is 14 residues long. In germline, CDR1 is MGHRA, CDR2 YSYEKL. The CDR3 is CASSQEIVGSPLHF. The DNA of the CDR3 is TGCGCCAGCAGCCAAGAGATCGTGGGTTCACCCCTCCACTTT.